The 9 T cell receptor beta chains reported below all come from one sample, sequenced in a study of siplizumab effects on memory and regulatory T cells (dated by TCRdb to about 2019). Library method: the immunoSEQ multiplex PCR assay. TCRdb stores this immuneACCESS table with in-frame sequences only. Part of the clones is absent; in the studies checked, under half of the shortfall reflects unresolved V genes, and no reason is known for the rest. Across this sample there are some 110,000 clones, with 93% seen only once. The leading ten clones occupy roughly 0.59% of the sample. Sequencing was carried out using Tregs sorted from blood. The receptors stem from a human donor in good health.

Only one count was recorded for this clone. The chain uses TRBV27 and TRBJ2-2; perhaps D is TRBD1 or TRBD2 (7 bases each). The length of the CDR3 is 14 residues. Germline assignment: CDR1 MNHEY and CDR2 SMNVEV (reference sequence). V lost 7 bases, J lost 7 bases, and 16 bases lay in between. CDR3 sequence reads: CASKRDSPGGELFF. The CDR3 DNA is TGTGCCAGCAAGCGGGACAGCCCTGGCGGGGAGCTGTTTTTT.

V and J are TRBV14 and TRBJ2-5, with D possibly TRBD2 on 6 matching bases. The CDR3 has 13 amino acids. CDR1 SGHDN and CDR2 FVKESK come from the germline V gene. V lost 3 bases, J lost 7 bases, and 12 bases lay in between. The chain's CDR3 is CASSQTRRSTQYF. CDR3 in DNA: TGTGCCAGCAGCCAGACTAGGAGGTCGACCCAGTACTTC.

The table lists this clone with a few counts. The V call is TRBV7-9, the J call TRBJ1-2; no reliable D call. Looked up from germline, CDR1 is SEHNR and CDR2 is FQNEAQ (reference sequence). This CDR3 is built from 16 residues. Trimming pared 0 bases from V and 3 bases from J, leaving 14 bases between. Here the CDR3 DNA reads TGTGCCAGCAGCTTAGCGGGCCGGGCTGAGGACTATGGCTACACCTTC. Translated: CASSLAGRAEDYGYTF.

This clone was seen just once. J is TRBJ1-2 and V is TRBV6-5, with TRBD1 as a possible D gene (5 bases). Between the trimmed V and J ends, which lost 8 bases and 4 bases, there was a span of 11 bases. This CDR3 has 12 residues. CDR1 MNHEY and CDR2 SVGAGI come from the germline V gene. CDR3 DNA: TGTGCCAGCGGGACGGCGAGCTATGGCTACACCTTC. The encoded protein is CASGTASYGYTF.

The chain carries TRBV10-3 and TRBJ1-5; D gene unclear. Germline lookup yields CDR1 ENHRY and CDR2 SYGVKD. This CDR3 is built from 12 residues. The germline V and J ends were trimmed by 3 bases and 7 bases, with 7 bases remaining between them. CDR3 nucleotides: TGTGCCATCAGTGAAGAAGGGCAGCCCCAGCATTTT. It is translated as CAISEEGQPQHF.

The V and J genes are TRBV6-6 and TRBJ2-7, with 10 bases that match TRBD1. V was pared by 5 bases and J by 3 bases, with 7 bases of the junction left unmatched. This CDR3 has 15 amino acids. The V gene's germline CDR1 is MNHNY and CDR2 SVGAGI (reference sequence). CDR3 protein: CASSSAGTGVYEQYF. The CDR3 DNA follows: TGTGCCAGCAGTAGTGCCGGGACAGGGGTCTACGAGCAGTACTTC.

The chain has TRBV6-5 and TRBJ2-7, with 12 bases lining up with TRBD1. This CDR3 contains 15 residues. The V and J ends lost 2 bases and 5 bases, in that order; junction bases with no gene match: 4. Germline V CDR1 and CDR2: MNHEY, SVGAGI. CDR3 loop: CASSYRGQGADEQYF. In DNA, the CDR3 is TGTGCCAGCAGTTACCGGGGACAGGGGGCGGACGAGCAGTACTTC.

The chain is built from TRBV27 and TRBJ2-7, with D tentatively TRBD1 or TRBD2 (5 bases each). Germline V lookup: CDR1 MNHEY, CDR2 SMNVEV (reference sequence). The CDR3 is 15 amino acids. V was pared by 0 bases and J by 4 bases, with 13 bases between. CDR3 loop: CASSLSGPQPYEQYF. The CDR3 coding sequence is TGTGCCAGCAGTTTATCGGGACCCCAGCCTTACGAGCAGTACTTC.

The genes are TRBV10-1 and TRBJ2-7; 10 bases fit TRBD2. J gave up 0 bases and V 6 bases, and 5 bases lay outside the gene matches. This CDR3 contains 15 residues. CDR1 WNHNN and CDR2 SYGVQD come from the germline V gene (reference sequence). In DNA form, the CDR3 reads TGCGCCAGCAGGGAAACTAGCGGGGTCTCCTACGAGCAGTACTTC. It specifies CASRETSGVSYEQYF.